The sequence of this T cell receptor (beta chain) was determined in a study of blood T cells in healthy people across ages. Findings of the study overall: Comparison with aged donors showed that long-lived donors had more naive CD4+ cells and higher diversity.

The CDR3 has 14 residues. In germline, CDR1 is MNHEY, CDR2 SMNVEV (reference sequence). This clonotype was observed a handful of times. Its target is not known. An end of the junction does not agree with germline; a read error may underlie this. It was with a sample-barcoded 5' primer and a J-beta primer mix that a second PCR of roughly 7 to 11 cycles was run. Per sample, CDR3-containing paired-end reads numbered at least 2.5 million. TCRdb ran MiXCR on the 5' RACE reads and lists one entry per CDR3 protein. Of about 780,000 distinct CDR3 sequences in the sample, roughly 25% were seen once. Donation came from healthy Caucasian individuals in Russia who were aged about 6 to 95. These same records also appear under a second study, on T cells of mothers and their children. That publication notes: Reverse transcription into cDNA received all extracted RNA, at roughly 1.4 ug per 15 ul.

The sequenced material came from blood. This receptor was identified in a boy aged 5-17 years in good health. V usage is TRBV27 and J usage is TRBJ1-5; D perhaps matches TRBD1 (5 bases). The CDR3 region has the DNA TGTGCCAGCAGTTTCCGACAGACCAATCAGCCCCTGCATTTT. Translated, it gives CASSFRQTNQPLHF.